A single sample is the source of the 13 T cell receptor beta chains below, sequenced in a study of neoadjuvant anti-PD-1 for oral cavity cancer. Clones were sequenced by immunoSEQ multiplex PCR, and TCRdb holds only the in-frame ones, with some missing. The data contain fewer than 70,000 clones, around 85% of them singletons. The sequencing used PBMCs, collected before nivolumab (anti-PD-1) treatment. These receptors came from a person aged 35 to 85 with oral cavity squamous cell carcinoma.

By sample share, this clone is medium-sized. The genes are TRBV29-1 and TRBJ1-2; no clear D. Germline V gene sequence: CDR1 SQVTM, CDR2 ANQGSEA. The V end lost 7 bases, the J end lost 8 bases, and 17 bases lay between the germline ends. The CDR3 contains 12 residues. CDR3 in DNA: TGCAGCGGATCCACCGGGATCGGCGGCTACACCTTC. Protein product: CSGSTGIGGYTF.

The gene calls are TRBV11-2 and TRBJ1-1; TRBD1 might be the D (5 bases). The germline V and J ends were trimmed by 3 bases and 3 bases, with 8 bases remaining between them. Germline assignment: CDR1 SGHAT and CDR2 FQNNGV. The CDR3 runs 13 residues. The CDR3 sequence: CASSFPGYTEAFF. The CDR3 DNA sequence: TGTGCCAGCAGCTTCCCAGGGTACACTGAAGCTTTCTTT.

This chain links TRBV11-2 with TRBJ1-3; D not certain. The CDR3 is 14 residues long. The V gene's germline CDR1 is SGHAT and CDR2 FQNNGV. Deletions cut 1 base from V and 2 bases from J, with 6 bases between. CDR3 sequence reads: CASSLVRTGNTIYF. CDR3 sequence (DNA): TGTGCCAGCAGCTTAGTACGGACTGGAAACACCATATATTTT.

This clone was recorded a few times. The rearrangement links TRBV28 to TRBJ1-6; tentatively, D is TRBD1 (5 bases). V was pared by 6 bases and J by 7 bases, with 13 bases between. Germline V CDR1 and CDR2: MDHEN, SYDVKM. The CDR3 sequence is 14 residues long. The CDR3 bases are TGTGCCAGCAGACTCGGGACCCAGAATTCACCCCTCCACTTT. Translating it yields CASRLGTQNSPLHF.

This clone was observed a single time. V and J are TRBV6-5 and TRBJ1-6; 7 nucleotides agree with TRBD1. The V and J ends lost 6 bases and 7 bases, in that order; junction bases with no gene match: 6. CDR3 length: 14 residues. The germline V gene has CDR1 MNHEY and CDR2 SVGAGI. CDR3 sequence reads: CASSDRAENSPLHF. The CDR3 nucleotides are TGTGCCAGCAGCGACAGGGCGGAAAATTCACCCCTCCACTTT.

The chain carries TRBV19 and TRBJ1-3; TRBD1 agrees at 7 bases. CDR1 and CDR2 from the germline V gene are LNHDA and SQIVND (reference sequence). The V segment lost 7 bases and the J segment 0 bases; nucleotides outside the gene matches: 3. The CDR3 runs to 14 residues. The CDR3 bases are TGTGCCAGTACCAGGGGGGGCTCTGGAAACACCATATATTTT. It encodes CASTRGGSGNTIYF.

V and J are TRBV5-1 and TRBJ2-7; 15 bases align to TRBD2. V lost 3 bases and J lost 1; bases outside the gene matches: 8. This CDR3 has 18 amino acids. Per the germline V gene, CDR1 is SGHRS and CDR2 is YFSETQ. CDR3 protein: CASSSGLAGGPQSYEQYF. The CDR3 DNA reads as TGCGCCAGCAGCTCAGGACTAGCGGGGGGGCCACAGTCCTACGAGCAGTACTTC.

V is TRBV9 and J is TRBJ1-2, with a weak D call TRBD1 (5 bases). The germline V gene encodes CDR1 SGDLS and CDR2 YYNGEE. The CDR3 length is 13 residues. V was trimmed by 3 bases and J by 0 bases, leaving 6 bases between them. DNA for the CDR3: TGTGCCAGCAGCGGACAGTCTAACTATGGCTACACCTTC. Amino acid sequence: CASSGQSNYGYTF.

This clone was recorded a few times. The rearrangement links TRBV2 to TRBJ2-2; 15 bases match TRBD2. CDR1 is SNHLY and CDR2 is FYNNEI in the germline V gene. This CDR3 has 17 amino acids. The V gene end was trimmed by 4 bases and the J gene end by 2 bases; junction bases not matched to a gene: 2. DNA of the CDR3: TGTGCCAGCAGTGGGACTAGCGGGGGGGTTAACACCGGGGAGCTGTTTTTT. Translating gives CASSGTSGGVNTGELFF.

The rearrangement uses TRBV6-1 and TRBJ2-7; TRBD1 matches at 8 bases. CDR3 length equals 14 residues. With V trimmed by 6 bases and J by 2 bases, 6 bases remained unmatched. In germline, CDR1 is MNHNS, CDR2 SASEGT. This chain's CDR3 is CASSSGQGAYEQYF. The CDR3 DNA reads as TGTGCCAGCAGCAGCGGACAGGGAGCCTACGAGCAGTACTTC.

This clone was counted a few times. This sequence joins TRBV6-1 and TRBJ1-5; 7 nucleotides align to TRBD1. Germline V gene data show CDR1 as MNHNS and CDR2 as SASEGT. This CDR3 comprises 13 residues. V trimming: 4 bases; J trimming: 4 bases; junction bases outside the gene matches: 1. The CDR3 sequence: CASSARGNQPQHF. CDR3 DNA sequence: TGTGCCAGCAGTGCCAGGGGGAATCAGCCCCAGCATTTT.

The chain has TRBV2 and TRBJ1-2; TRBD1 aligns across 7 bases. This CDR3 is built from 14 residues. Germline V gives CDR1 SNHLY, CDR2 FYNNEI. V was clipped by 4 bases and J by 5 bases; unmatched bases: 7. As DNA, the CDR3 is TGTGCCAGCAGTGGAGGGACAGATCTTTATGGCTACACCTTC. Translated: CASSGGTDLYGYTF. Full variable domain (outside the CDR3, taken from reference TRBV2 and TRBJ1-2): EPEVTQTPSHQVTQMGQEVILRCVPISNHLYFYWYRQILGQKVEFLVSFYNNEISEKSEIFDDQFSVERPDGSNFTLKIRSTKLEDSAMYFCASSGGTDLYGYTFGSGTRLTVV.

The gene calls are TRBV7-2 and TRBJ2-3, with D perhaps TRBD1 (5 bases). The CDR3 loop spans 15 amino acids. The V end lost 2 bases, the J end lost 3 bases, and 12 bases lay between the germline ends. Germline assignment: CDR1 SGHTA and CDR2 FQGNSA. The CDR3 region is CASSLSPRQTDTQYF. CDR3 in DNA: TGTGCCAGCAGCTTAAGTCCCCGACAGACAGATACGCAGTATTTT.